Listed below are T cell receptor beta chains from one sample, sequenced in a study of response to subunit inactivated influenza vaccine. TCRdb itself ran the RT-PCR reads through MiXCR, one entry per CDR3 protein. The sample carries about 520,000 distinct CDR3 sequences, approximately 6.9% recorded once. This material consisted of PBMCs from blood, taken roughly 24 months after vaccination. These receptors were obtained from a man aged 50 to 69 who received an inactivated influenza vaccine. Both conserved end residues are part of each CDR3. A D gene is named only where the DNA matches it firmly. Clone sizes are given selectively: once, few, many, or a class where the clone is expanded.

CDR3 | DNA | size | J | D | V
CAISGARDRDPNEQFF | TGTGCCATCAGTGGAGCCCGGGACAGGGATCCCAATGAGCAGTTCTTC | few | TRBJ2-1 | TRBD1 | TRBV10-3
CASSQARGTDTQYF | TGTGCCAGCAGCCAAGCACGGGGTACAGATACGCAGTATTTT | . | TRBJ2-3 | . | TRBV4-2
CSASAGPGELFF | TGCAGTGCTAGTGCGGGGCCCGGGGAGCTGTTTTTT | few | TRBJ2-2 | . | TRBV20-1
CASSEVLAGGVQETQYF | TGTGCCAGCAGTGAGGTACTAGCGGGAGGGGTACAAGAGACCCAGTACTTC | . | TRBJ2-5 | TRBD2 | TRBV25-1
CASRGMNTEAFF | TGTGCCAGCAGAGGGATGAACACTGAAGCTTTCTTT | many | TRBJ1-1 | . | TRBV6-5
CASARGLIELFF | TGTGCCAGCGCCCGGGGGCTTATTGAACTGTTTTTT | many | TRBJ1-4 | . | TRBV12-3/TRBV12-4
CASSYTGEQFF | TGTGCCAGCAGTTACACGGGGGAGCAGTTCTTC | many | TRBJ2-1 | . | TRBV6-6
CASSLTRREPLNTGELFF | TGCGCCAGCAGCCTGACGCGGCGGGAGCCTTTGAACACCGGGGAGCTGTTTTTT | many | TRBJ2-2 | TRBD2 | TRBV4-3
CASSSHRGRNYGYTF | TGTGCCAGTAGCTCGCACAGGGGGCGCAATTATGGCTACACCTTC | . | TRBJ1-2 | TRBD1 | TRBV7-9
CSARGPRIWDEQFF | TGCAGTGCTAGAGGTCCTCGTATCTGGGATGAGCAGTTCTTC | many | TRBJ2-1 | . | TRBV20-1
CASSFLAAGGPTDTQYF | TGTGCCAGCAGCTTCTTAGCAGCGGGGGGGCCAACGGATACGCAGTATTTT | . | TRBJ2-3 | TRBD2 | TRBV7-2
CASSLNLYSNQPQHF | TGTGCCAGCAGCTTAAACCTTTATAGCAATCAGCCCCAGCATTTT | . | TRBJ1-5 | . | TRBV7-8
CASSVGTGFPYEQYF | TGTGCCAGCAGCGTAGGGACAGGGTTCCCCTACGAGCAGTACTTC | . | TRBJ2-7 | TRBD1 | TRBV9
CSAHRGNIQYF | TGCAGTGCACACAGGGGGAACATTCAGTACTTC | . | TRBJ2-4 | TRBD1 | TRBV20-1
CAISDELTSEQYF | TGTGCCATCAGCGACGAGCTGACTAGCGAGCAGTACTTC | many | TRBJ2-7 | . | TRBV10-3
CASSPPSGLAGRNEQFF | TGTGCCAGCTCACCACCGTCGGGTCTAGCGGGGAGGAATGAGCAGTTCTTC | few | TRBJ2-1 | TRBD2 | TRBV18
CASSLARGREGYTF | TGTGCCAGCAGTTTAGCGCGTGGCAGGGAGGGCTACACCTTC | many | TRBJ1-2 | . | TRBV12-3/TRBV12-4
CASSGLPKETQYF | TGTGCCAGCAGTGGGCTGCCAAAAGAGACCCAGTACTTC | few | TRBJ2-5 | . | TRBV6-1
CASSFSGTGTDTQYF | TGTGCCAGCAGTTTTTCGGGGACCGGCACAGATACGCAGTATTTT | few | TRBJ2-3 | . | TRBV12-3/TRBV12-4
CASSLLGQGARGYTF | TGCGCCAGCAGCCTTCTTGGACAGGGGGCGCGAGGCTACACCTTC | few | TRBJ1-2 | TRBD1 | TRBV4-3
CASSQVGTVRNEQFF | TGTGCCAGCAGCCAAGTTGGGACAGTGCGGAATGAGCAGTTCTTC | . | TRBJ2-1 | TRBD1 | TRBV14
CASSQRPGTDNSPLHF | TGTGCCAGCAGCCAACGACCCGGGACAGATAATTCACCCCTCCACTTT | many | TRBJ1-6 | TRBD1 | TRBV4-2
CASSFIGGGYTEAFF | TGTGCCAGCAGCTTTATCGGAGGGGGCTACACTGAAGCTTTCTTT | . | TRBJ1-1 | TRBD1 | TRBV5-6
CASSEKGTGFHEQYF | TGTGCCAGCAGTGAAAAAGGGACAGGGTTCCACGAGCAGTACTTC | . | TRBJ2-7 | TRBD1 | TRBV25-1
CASSESGRGASTLHF | TGTGCCAGCAGTGAATCGGGCAGAGGGGCCTCGACCCTCCACTTT | few | TRBJ1-6 | . | TRBV2
CASSLAVSLAGGVYNEQFF | TGTGCCAGCAGTTTAGCGGTCTCACTAGCGGGAGGAGTTTACAATGAGCAGTTCTTC | few | TRBJ2-1 | TRBD2 | TRBV12-3/TRBV12-4
CASTKPGQGAYEQYF | TGTGCCAGCACGAAACCGGGACAGGGGGCGTACGAGCAGTACTTC | few | TRBJ2-7 | TRBD1 | TRBV5-5
CASSRGGNSDTQYF | TGCGCCAGCAGCCGCGGGGGGAACTCAGATACGCAGTATTTT | few | TRBJ2-3 | TRBD2 | TRBV5-1
CAWRRDSPGANVLTF | TGTGCCTGGAGAAGGGATTCCCCTGGGGCCAACGTCCTGACTTTC | . | TRBJ2-6 | . | TRBV30
CASSLEFWGNTDTQYF | TGCGCCAGCAGCTTGGAGTTCTGGGGAAACACAGATACGCAGTATTTT | . | TRBJ2-3 | . | TRBV5-1
CASSYHGQGRSYGYTF | TGTGCCAGCAGTTACCACGGCCAGGGGCGCAGCTATGGCTACACCTTC | many | TRBJ1-2 | . | TRBV6-5
CASSVELSYEQYF | TGTGCCAGCAGCGTAGAGCTCTCCTACGAGCAGTACTTC | many | TRBJ2-7 | . | TRBV9
CSARDWADEQFF | TGCAGTGCTAGAGACTGGGCGGATGAGCAGTTCTTC | . | TRBJ2-1 | . | TRBV20-1
CASSPDVLGQRLGNTF | TGCGCCAGCAGCCCAGACGTTTTGGGACAGCGGCTTGGGAACACCTTC | . | TRBJ1-2 | TRBD1 | TRBV4-3
CATGGLAEEETQYF | TGTGCCACGGGGGGACTAGCAGAAGAAGAGACCCAGTACTTC | . | TRBJ2-5 | TRBD2 | TRBV6-2/TRBV6-3
CSARVAGKNTEAFF | TGCAGTGCTAGAGTGGCAGGGAAGAACACTGAAGCTTTCTTT | . | TRBJ1-1 | . | TRBV20-1
CASSRGTDNEQFF | TGTGCCAGCAGCCGCGGAACGGACAATGAGCAGTTCTTC | many | TRBJ2-1 | . | TRBV7-9
CASSQGGAGFTTEAFF | TGCGCCAGCAGCCAGGGTGGAGCAGGGTTCACCACTGAAGCTTTCTTT | . | TRBJ1-1 | . | TRBV5-1
CASKGGPSTGELFF | TGTGCCAGCAAGGGGGGGCCAAGCACCGGGGAGCTGTTTTTT | many | TRBJ2-2 | . | TRBV7-2
CASSQEGKHEQFF | TGCGCCAGCAGCCAAGAGGGGAAGCATGAGCAGTTCTTC | many | TRBJ2-1 | . | TRBV4-3
CSADDSNQPQHF | TGCAGTGCTGATGATAGCAATCAGCCCCAGCATTTT | . | TRBJ1-5 | . | TRBV20-1
CSARDPGLTYEQYF | TGCAGTGCTAGGGACCCGGGACTTACCTACGAGCAGTACTTC | . | TRBJ2-7 | . | TRBV20-1
CASSPSSDTQYF | TGTGCCAGCAGTCCATCCTCAGATACGCAGTATTTT | few | TRBJ2-3 | . | TRBV12-3/TRBV12-4
CASSATSGGTDTQYF | TGTGCCAGCAGTGCCACTAGCGGGGGCACAGATACGCAGTATTTT | few | TRBJ2-3 | TRBD2 | TRBV2
CASSYFLGSQSGTQYF | TGTGCCAGCAGTTACTTTTTGGGTTCCCAAAGTGGGACCCAGTACTTC | few | TRBJ2-5 | . | TRBV6-5
CASSLPSGKNIQYF | TGTGCCAGCAGCTTACCTAGCGGCAAAAACATTCAGTACTTC | few | TRBJ2-4 | TRBD2 | TRBV13
CASRVGQNTEAFF | TGTGCCAGCAGGGTGGGGCAGAACACTGAAGCTTTCTTT | few | TRBJ1-1 | . | TRBV2